The present T cell receptor beta chain was sequenced within a study of blood T cells in healthy people across ages (dated by TCRdb to the mid-2010s). Notes on the research overall: In model experiments, template switching captured about one uniquely barcoded TCR beta cDNA molecule for every two T cells. Donors were grouped into four age groups: young (average approximately 15 years), middle-aged (roughly 40), aged (roughly 67) and long-lived (around 82). Using deep sequencing normalized with unique cDNA molecular identifiers, the study measured how TCR beta repertoire diversity changes with age. Two additional independent replicas of 1 million unique cDNA reads from the same blood draw were analyzed for two donors (one aged 18 to 29 and one aged 80 or older).

The CDR3 runs 11 amino acids, cysteine and phenylalanine included. The only DNA kept is the CDR3, 33 bases in frame from the first base. Deletion took 8 bases off V and 5 bases off J, with a span of 9 bases between the germline ends. This clonotype was recorded a few times. Its antigen is currently not known. No qualities accompany the bases; no much larger clone lies one base away. Donors were roughly 40 systemically healthy Caucasian individuals from Russia aged roughly 6 to 90 years. Ten milliliters of peripheral blood were drawn from each donor into EDTA-treated Vacutainer tubes. Ficoll-Paque density-gradient centrifugation was used to isolate PBMCs, with at least 7 million obtained per sample. Total RNA, at least 5.5 micrograms per sample, was extracted from PBMCs with Trizol reagent. For every donor, an aliquot of PBMCs went through flow cytometry to measure the percentages of naive CD45RAhigh/CD27high T cells.

The paper's findings and limits, for the study overall: Compared with the aged group, more naive CD4+ T cells, fewer expanded clones and increased TCR diversity were shown by the long-lived group, suggesting age selection. Estimates of total diversity from one million sequenced T cells were regarded as lower bounds and underestimates. Because the CMV infection status of the donors was unknown, age-related changes in expanded clonotypes may potentially have been confounded. Observed TCR beta diversity per million T cells fell roughly linearly with age, and a significant reduction was already apparent by age roughly 40. Bulk unsorted PBMC profiling prevented conclusive comparison of naive and antigen-experienced compartments. Observed TCR beta diversity correlated strongly with the percentage of naive T cells measured by flow cytometry.

Library prep was done by 5' RACE. Sequenced on an Illumina HiSeq 2500. A second PCR of about 6 to 12 cycles was performed with a sample-barcoded 5' primer and a J-beta primer mix. Each TCR beta cDNA molecule received a unique molecular identifier from a template-switch 5' adaptor carrying 12 random nucleotides. At least 2.5 million CDR3-containing paired-end reads were obtained from each sample. All of the RNA was converted into first-strand cDNA using the Mint cDNA synthesis kit, with a TRBC-specific oligonucleotide serving as the primer. Following uracil-DNA glycosylase treatment, a first 18-cycle PCR with universal primers M1SS and BC2_uni_R was performed on all cDNA. As for how the authors treated the data: For normalization, 1 million high-quality reads were randomly selected from each sample, with every read carrying a distinct molecular identifier. Reads sharing molecular identifiers were discarded rather than binned into consensus sequences. MiTCR, set to a Q25 quality threshold and the strictest error-elimination algorithm, was used for CDR3 identification, clonotype clustering and error correction. A nonparametric unseen species model with Euler transformation was used to estimate a lower bound on total TCR beta diversity. TCRdb trimmed public reads at Q25 via fastp, called clones via MiXCR and kept in-frame beta chains. CDR3 protein duplicates are merged, each entry listing the most common genes and DNA. These V and J calls rely on TCRdb rather than the paper's analysis. This sample comprises roughly 800,000 distinct CDR3 sequences, more than 25% of them detected only once. Jointly, the top ten make up about 3% of the sample.

This same sample was also taken into another study, of T cells of mothers and their children. As that second paper reports: Donors were nine systemically healthy Caucasian individuals: three mothers and their six children. cDNA synthesis consumed the entire amount of extracted RNA, loaded at 1.5 ug RNA in each 15 ul reaction. In the second PCR, sample barcodes and 2-4 random nucleotides were introduced via the M1S primer. Over 8.5 million TCR beta CDR3 reads came from each mother, compared with approximately 3 million reads from each child. Thymic selection shapes the output of TCR recombination in a similar way in related and unrelated pairs, and inherited differences have a minor effect. Normalized repertoire overlap in related mother-child pairs was always slightly higher than in unrelated mother-child pairs, but the difference was never significant. With a sensitivity of about 100 clones per million clonotypes, no persistent microchimeric T cell clones were detected. To look for features that set related mother-child pairs apart from unrelated individuals, the researchers ran deep NGS to compare the TCR beta repertoires of mothers and children. The mean age was approximately 41 +/- 4 years for the mothers and about 10 +/- 4 years for the children. After adapters were ligated using NEBNext reagents, the libraries underwent 100+100 nt paired-end sequencing on an Illumina HiSeq 2000. Mother and child libraries were prepared a month apart and sequenced in separate runs to prevent cross-contamination. Between roughly 450,000 and 2,000,000 distinct TCR beta clonotypes were identified per donor. Naive TCR beta clonotypes were estimated from low-frequency clonotypes matched to each donor's FACS-determined naive share, without sorting.

The sequence links TRBV12-3 or TRBV12-4 to TRBJ1-1; the D gene is not confidently resolved. Sample: blood. This sequence was found in a boy aged 5-17 years in good health. The DNA reads as follows: TGTGCCAGCGGTTGGGGTACTGAAGCTTTCTTT. The resulting protein is CASGWGTEAFF.